The T cell receptor beta chain described here comes from a study of blood T cell repertoires in COVID-19 (dated by TCRdb to the early 2020s). Study-level background: The collaborator samples originated in the United States, Italy and Spain and spanned the acute and convalescent phases of COVID-19. The material from the prospective study consisted of cDNA or gDNA derived from T cells, B-cell-depleted T cells, or PBMCs. Subjects who had been exposed to COVID-19, were actively infected with it, or had recovered from it provided the deeply sampled blood TCRbeta repertoires that made up the dataset. The repertoires were made available in a free public database intended to serve as a resource for research on the immune response to SARS-CoV-2. Samples were obtained from the ongoing ImmuneRACE study (first 160 participants) and from over a thousand subjects provided by 6 global collaborators. The sample metadata nearly always contained a de-identified subject ID, COVID-19 status, age in years and sex. Where HLA class I and class II types were available, the types were taken from metadata supplied by the sample provider, not from assay-based typing.

The V end loses 6 bases and the J end loses 4 bases, and a stretch of 16 bases separates them. From the cysteine up to the phenylalanine, the CDR3 has a length of 15 residues. The retained sequence is limited to the CDR3, 45 bases, with the frame set at the first base. Reading the germline V gene (reference sequence) gives CDR1 MNHEY and CDR2 SMNVEV. TCRbeta CDR3 regions were amplified from genomic DNA using the immunoSEQ Assay, a bias-controlled multiplex PCR. The authors' pipeline ran thus. The number of nucleated cells in each sample was estimated by amplification of reference gene primers within the assay. To quantify the absolute abundance of each unique TCRbeta CDR3 rearrangement, sequence reads were collapsed and filtered. For each sample, productive Simpson clonality was calculated by taking the square root of Simpson's diversity index across productive rearrangements. TCRdb provides this immuneACCESS table in a form limited to in-frame rearrangements. Some clones are lacking; in checked studies, under half of them reflect an unresolved V gene, and why the rest are absent is not known. V and J calls plus clone size are reproduced from that table; the DNA served to infer D and trimming. The sample contains 220,000 or so clones, about 85% of them found a single time. Of the sample, 2.9% falls within the top ten clones.

Samples from volunteer blood donors who had recovered from COVID-19 were contributed by a second Seattle source. Each collaborating institution followed its own protocols to collect whole blood in K2EDTA tubes. For TCRbeta analysis, collaborators shipped samples in one of three forms: frozen whole blood, isolated PBMCs, or DNA extracted from either of those sample types. A word on this clone: There is no known antigen for this receptor. Nothing much larger sits one base from this clone, and base qualities are not available.

Study-wide conclusions, independent of this receptor: The quantity of clinical and demographic metadata differed by source and by participant and was supplied without curation.

The chain couples TRBV27 to TRBJ1-5; tentative D gene TRBD1, with 5 bases matching. The sequence was collected from a man in his fifties who had recovered from COVID-19. The sequencing input was peripheral blood. The DNA reads TGTGCCAGCAGGGGCGGGGGGGGATTAAATCAGCCCCAGCATTTT. Its amino acids are CASRGGGGLNQPQHF.